These T cell receptor beta chains were read from a single sample in a study of blood T cell repertoires in COVID-19. Produced via immunoSEQ multiplex PCR; TCRdb's table is partial and in-frame only. The sample gives about 74,000 clones, about 88% of which show up once; about 2.7% is in the top ten. The material sequenced was peripheral blood. These receptors all stem from a man between 65 and 80 years old with active or convalescent COVID-19. Both conserved end residues are part of each CDR3. Only some rows state a clone size, as once, few, many or a class for expanded clones.

clone_size v_call cdr3_length cdr3_aa
once TRBV28 12 CASSSGSYEQYF
- TRBV3-1/TRBV3-2 15 CASSQGGGAPRTQYF
- TRBV27 14 CASSLSQGWQPQHF
- TRBV3-1/TRBV3-2 14 CASSLGSDRNTIYF
- TRBV29-1 15 CSVEDPPGAKNIQYF
few TRBV7-3 13 CASSSIGQEEAFF
- TRBV2 15 CASRGLRSGANVLTF
- TRBV15 16 CATSRDFRDSNYGYTF
- TRBV5-1 15 CASSWETQGYGELFF
- TRBV5-1 14 CASRKTGGVDTQYF
- TRBV18 15 CASSPPYGRNTEAFF
- TRBV5-8 15 CASSSTSGSSYEQYF
few TRBV6-6 16 CASSGRTSFIPGELFF
- TRBV6-5 15 CASSYSRGGHQPQHF
- TRBV29-1 14 CSVDLQGGTDTQYF
- TRBV3-1/TRBV3-2 15 CASSRGRLATETQYF
- TRBV7-9 13 CASSLSGNNEQFF
- TRBV5-1 14 CASAERATTNEQFF
- TRBV5-1 15 CASSPRTGRSYEQYF
- TRBV19 13 CATSGSRDQPQHF
- TRBV28 15 CASSQAETAKNIQYF
- TRBV5-4 15 CASSSIAGDVNTQYF
- TRBV20-1 11 CSVALINEQFF
- TRBV10-3 13 CAISLGESYGYTF
- TRBV6-5 16 CASSSLGFFMNTEAFF
- TRBV5-5 16 CASSLLTGFGANVLTF